This T cell receptor (beta chain) was recorded in a study of blood T cell repertoires in COVID-19. Study-level background: Spain, Italy and the United States supplied samples that represented acute and convalescent COVID-19.

As originally analysed: Reference gene primer amplification yielded estimated nucleated cell counts. Data came from immunoSEQ multiplex PCR; TCRdb stores just in-frame clones and leaves some out. From that table come the V and J calls and clone size; the DNA was used to work out D and trimming. The repertoire holds 200,000 to 250,000 clones, 85% to 90% seen once, with 3% to 3.5% in the top ten. The junction had 5 bases not matched to a gene; V was cut back by 3 bases and J by 6 bases. This CDR3 region has 14 residues. The germline gives CDR1 SGHTA, CDR2 FQGNSA. Adults between about 18 and 89 years of age took part from 24 US areas. Cohort allocation depended upon clinical history that participants reported.

This clonotype was sampled from a woman in her fifties or sixties in a cohort exposed to, infected with or recovered from COVID-19 (not recorded which). Sequenced: PBMCs or T cells enriched from blood (not recorded which). The gene calls are TRBV7-2 and TRBJ1-5, with 7 bases matching TRBD1. CDR3 bases: TGTGCCAGCAGCTTTAAGGGGGCGGCTCAGCCCCAGCATTTT. Translated: CASSFKGAAQPQHF.